Listed below are T cell receptor beta chains from one sample, sequenced in a study of blood T cell repertoires in COVID-19. The protocol was immunoSEQ multiplex PCR, while the TCRdb copy is restricted to in-frame clones and leaves out a portion. The sample includes roughly 13,000 clones, roughly 90% of them seen just once. Input material: peripheral blood. Receptor source: an older man with acute or convalescent COVID-19. Both conserved end residues are trimmed from each CDR3.

>TRBJ1-5|TRBV30
AWSRDRNQPQH
>TRBJ2-4|TRBV18
ASSPPKDSMAKNIQY
>TRBJ2-1|TRBV6-5
ASTPGQASYNEQF
>TRBJ2-7|TRBV7-9
ASSKTGVPYEQY
>TRBJ2-1|TRBV18
ASSPEGFYNEQF
>TRBJ1-6|TRBV4-1
ASSQGVASYNSPLH
>TRBJ1-5|TRBV4-2
ASSQESGGRRKPQH
>TRBJ2-3|TRBV2
ASSTPDRGVGTQY
>TRBJ2-1|TRBV5-1
ASSGQGNYNEQF
>TRBJ2-7|TRBV2
ASKGGGHEQY
>TRBJ2-5|TRBV10-1
ASSPSGRPQETQY